This TCR beta chain was observed in a study of regulatory T cells in long-lasting Graves disease. The time point: persistent/refractory GD, antithyroid drugs over 5 years with positive TRAb. RNA isolated from PBMCs was used to make the TCR library. American Thyroid Association guidelines defined how Graves' disease was diagnosed. This clonotype was detected many times. Antigen: not known. Regarding the study as a whole: TCR diversity in persistent Graves' patients was below that of newly diagnosed ones. Persistent cases favored TRBV28, TRBJ1-2 and TRBJ2-5.

Investigators prepared the TCR beta libraries by applying iRepertoire HTBI primers and Arm-PCR of CDR3 regions. In TCRdb, the multiplex PCR reads were re-called with MiXCR into one record per CDR3 protein. The sample contains 400,000 to 500,000 distinct CDR3 sequences, 21% of which appear only once. CDR1 and CDR2 from the germline V gene are MNHEY and SVGEGT. This CDR3 region has 13 residues. Between the trimmed V and J ends, which lost 2 bases and 5 bases, there was a span of 10 bases. This chain links TRBV6-2 or TRBV6-3 with TRBJ2-7, with TRBD1 as a possible D gene (6 bases). The sequence derives from a female donor with Graves disease. The sample in question was peripheral blood mononuclear cells (PBMCs), obtained when the disease was refractory, from a patient treated with antithyroid drugs. The CDR3 reads CASSYAGDNEQYF. CDR3 coding DNA: TGTGCCAGCAGTTACGCAGGGGACAACGAGCAGTACTTC.